The following is a TCR beta chain sequence with its context. V shed 4 bases and J 5 bases; nucleotides not matched to a gene: 6. The CDR3 consists of 14 residues. CDR1 and CDR2 from the germline V gene are MNHEY and SMNVEV (reference sequence). These data belong to a study of T cell responses to AZD1222 COVID-19 vaccine. The table came from immunoSEQ multiplex PCR; TCRdb's copy has only in-frame clones and leaves some out. The top ten clones hold approximately 1.2% of a sample with around 70,000 clones, about 85% of them seen once. This sequence joins TRBV27 and TRBJ2-3, with TRBD2 matching 7 bases. This material consisted of peripheral blood, taken 28 days after the second AZD1222 dose. This clonotype originated in an adult who received the AZD1222 COVID-19 vaccine. CDR3 DNA: TGTGCCAGCAGTTGGACTAGTGGGGGAGATACGCAGTATTTT. Encoded protein: CASSWTSGGDTQYF.